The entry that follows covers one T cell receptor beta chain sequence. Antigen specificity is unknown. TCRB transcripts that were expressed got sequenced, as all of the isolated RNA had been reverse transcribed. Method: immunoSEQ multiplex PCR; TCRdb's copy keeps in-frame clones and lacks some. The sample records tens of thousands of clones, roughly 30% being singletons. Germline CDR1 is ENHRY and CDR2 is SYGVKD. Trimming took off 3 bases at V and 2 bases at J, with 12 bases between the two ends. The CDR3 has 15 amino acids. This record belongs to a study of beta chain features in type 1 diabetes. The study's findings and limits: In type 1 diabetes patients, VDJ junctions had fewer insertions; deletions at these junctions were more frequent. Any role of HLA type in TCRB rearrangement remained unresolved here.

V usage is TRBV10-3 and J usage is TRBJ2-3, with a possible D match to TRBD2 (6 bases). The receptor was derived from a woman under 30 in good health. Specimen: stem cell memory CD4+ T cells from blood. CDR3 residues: CAISEGGKHTDTQYF. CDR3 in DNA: TGTGCCATCAGTGAAGGCGGGAAACACACAGATACGCAGTATTTT.